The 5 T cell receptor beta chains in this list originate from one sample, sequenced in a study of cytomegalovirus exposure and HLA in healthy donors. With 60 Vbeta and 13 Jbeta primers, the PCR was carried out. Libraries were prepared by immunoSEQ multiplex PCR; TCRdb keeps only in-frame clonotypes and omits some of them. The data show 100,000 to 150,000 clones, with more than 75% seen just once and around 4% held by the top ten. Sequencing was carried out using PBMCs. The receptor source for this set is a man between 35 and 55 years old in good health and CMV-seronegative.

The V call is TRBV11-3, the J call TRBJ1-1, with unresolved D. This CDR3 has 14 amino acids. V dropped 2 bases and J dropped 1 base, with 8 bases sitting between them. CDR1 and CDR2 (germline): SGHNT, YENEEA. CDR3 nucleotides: TGTGCCAGCAGCTTACGAGGTCAGAACACTGAAGCTTTCTTT. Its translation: CASSLRGQNTEAFF.

CDR3 nucleotide sequence: TGCGCCAGCAGCCAACGGTATCGGAGCAATCAGCCCCAGCATTTT. Its translation: CASSQRYRSNQPQHF. V usage is TRBV4-3 and J usage is TRBJ1-5; the D is unclear. This CDR3 has 15 amino acids. V lost 2 bases and J lost 1, with 9 bases in between. Germline V lookup: CDR1 LGHNA, CDR2 YSLEER.

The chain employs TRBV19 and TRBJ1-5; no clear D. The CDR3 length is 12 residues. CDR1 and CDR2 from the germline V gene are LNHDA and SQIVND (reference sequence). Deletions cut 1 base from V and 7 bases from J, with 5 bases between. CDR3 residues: CASSIVRQPQHF. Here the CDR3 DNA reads TGTGCCAGTAGTATAGTCAGGCAGCCCCAGCATTTT.

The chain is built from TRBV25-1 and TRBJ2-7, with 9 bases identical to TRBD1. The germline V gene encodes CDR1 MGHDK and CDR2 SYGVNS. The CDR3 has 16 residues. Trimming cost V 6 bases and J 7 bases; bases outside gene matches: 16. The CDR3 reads CASSAYEGQGQREQYF. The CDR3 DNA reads TGTGCCAGCAGCGCCTATGAGGGACAGGGTCAGAGAGAGCAGTACTTC.

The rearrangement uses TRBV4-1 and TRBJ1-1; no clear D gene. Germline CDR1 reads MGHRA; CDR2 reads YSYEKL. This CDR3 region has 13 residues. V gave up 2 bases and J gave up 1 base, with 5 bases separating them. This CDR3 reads CASSQTANTEAFF. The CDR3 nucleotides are TGCGCCAGCAGCCAAACAGCGAACACTGAAGCTTTCTTT.